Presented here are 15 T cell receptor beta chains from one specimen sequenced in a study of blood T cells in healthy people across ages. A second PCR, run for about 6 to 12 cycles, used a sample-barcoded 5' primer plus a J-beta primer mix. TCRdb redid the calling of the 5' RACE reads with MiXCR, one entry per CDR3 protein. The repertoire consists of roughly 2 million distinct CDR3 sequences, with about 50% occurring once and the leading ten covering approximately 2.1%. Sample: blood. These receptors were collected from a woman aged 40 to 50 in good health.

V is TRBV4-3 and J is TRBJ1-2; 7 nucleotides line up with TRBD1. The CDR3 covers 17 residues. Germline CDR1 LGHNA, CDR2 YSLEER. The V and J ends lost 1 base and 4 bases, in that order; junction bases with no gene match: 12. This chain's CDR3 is CASSQVTGVEGSYGYTF. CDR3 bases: TGCGCCAGCAGCCAAGTTACAGGGGTAGAGGGTAGCTATGGCTACACCTTC.

CDR3 amino acids: CASSQDFSGSVLGGKLFF. The CDR3 DNA reads as TGCGCCAGCAGCCAAGATTTTAGTGGTTCAGTCCTTGGGGGAAAACTGTTTTTT. This sequence joins TRBV4-3 and TRBJ1-4; weak D call: TRBD1 (5 bases). Germline-derived CDR1 and CDR2 are LGHNA and YSLEER. V was clipped by 0 bases and J by 10 bases, with 24 bases between them. This CDR3 has 18 amino acids.

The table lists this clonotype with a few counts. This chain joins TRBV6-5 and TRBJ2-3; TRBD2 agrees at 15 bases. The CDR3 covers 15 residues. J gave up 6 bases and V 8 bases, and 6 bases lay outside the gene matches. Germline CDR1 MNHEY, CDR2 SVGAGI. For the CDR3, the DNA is TGTGCCAGCTTCGGGACTAGCGGGGGGCGGGATACGCAGTATTTT. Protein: CASFGTSGGRDTQYF.

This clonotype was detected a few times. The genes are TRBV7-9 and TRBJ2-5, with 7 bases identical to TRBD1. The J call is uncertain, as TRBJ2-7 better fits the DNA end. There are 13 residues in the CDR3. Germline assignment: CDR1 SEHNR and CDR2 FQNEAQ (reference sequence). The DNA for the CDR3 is TGTGCCAGCTTTCCCCCAGGGGGATACGAGCAGTACTTC. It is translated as CASFPPGGYEQYF.

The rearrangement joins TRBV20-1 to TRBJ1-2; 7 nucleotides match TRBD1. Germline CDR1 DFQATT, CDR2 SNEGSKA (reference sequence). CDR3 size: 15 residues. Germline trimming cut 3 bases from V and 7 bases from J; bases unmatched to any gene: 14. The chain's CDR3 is CSARGVAGGLGGYTF. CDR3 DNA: TGCAGTGCTAGGGGAGTGGCAGGGGGTCTCGGTGGCTACACCTTC.

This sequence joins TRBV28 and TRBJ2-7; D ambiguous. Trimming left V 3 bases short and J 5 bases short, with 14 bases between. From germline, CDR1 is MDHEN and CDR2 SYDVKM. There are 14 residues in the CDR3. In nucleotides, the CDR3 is TGTGCCAGCAGTTTGTCGGACGGACGGCACGAGCAGTACTTC. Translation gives CASSLSDGRHEQYF.

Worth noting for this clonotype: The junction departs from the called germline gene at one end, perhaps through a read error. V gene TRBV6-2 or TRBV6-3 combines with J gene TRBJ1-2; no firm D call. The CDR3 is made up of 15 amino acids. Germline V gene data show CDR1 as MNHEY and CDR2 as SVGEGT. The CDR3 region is CASSLSIGYDYGNTF. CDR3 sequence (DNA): TGTGCTAGCAGTCTCTCCATAGGCTACGACTATGGCAACACCTTC.

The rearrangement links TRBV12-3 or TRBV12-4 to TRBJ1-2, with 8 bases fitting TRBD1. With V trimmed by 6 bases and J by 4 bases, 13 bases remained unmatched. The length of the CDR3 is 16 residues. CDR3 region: CASRSYQDRESYGYTF. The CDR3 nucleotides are TGTGCCAGCAGATCCTACCAGGACAGGGAGTCCTATGGCTACACCTTC.

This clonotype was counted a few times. CDR3 in DNA: TGTGCCAGCAGCCCCCGACAGCAGCAAGAGACCCAGTACTTC. It is translated as CASSPRQQQETQYF. The gene calls are TRBV7-2 and TRBJ2-5, with D possibly TRBD1 on 5 matching bases. The CDR3 is made up of 14 amino acids. Trimming shortened V by 5 bases and J by 2 bases, and 12 bases separated the two germline ends. CDR1 and CDR2 (germline): SGHTA, FQGNSA.

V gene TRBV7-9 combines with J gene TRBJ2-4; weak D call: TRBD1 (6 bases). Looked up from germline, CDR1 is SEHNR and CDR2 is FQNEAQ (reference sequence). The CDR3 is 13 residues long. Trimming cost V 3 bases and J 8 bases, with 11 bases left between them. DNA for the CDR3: TGTGCCAGCAGCTTCGGGACAAGGGACATTCAGTACTTC. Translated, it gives CASSFGTRDIQYF.

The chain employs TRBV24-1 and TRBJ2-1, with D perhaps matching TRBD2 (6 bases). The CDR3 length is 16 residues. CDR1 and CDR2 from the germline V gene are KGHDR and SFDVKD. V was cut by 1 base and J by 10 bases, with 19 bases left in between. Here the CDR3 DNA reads TGTGCCACCAGTGATTTCAGCCTGATGGCGGGGTCGGAGCAGTTCTTC. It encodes CATSDFSLMAGSEQFF.

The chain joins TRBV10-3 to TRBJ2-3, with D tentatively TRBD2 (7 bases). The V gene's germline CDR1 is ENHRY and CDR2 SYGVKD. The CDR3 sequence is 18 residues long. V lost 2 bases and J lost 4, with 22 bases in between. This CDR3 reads CAISEPATGGGHPDTQYF. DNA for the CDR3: TGTGCCATCAGTGAGCCCGCCACTGGGGGGGGCCACCCAGATACGCAGTATTTT.

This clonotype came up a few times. CDR3 amino acids: CASSSVRGGETQYF. The DNA of the CDR3 is TGTGCCAGCAGTTCTGTAAGGGGTGGAGAGACCCAGTACTTC. V gene TRBV6-5 combines with J gene TRBJ2-7, with D possibly matching TRBD1 (5 bases). The J call may be wrong; the DNA end is better matched by TRBJ2-5. The CDR3 covers 14 residues. Germline V gene sequence: CDR1 MNHEY, CDR2 SVGAGI.

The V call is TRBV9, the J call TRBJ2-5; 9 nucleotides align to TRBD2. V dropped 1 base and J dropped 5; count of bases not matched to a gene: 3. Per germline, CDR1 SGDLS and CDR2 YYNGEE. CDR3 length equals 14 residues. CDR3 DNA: TGTGCCAGCAGCGTATCTAGCGGGGCGGAGACCCAGTACTTC. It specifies CASSVSSGAETQYF.

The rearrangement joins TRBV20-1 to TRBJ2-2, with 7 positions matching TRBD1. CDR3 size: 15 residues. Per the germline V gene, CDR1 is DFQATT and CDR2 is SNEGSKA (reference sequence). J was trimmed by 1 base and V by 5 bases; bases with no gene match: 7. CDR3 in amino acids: CSARITGVNTGELFF. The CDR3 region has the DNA TGCAGTGCTCGCATAACAGGGGTGAACACCGGGGAGCTGTTTTTT.